This record concerns one T cell receptor beta chain sequence. Its target is unknown. These data come from a study of cytomegalovirus exposure and HLA in healthy donors. The PCR ran on 60 Vbeta and 13 Jbeta primers. Some clones are missing from TCRdb's copy, which holds only in-frame ones; the method was immunoSEQ multiplex PCR. The sample holds 130,000 or so clones. With 0 bases clipped from V and 0 bases from J, the junction kept 2 bases outside the gene matches. Germline assignment: CDR1 LNHDA and CDR2 SQIVND (reference sequence). The CDR3 is 16 amino acids. Study findings and constraints: Researchers reported in a later analysis that a missense DCLRE1C variant was tied to TCR beta V- and J-gene trimming.

The sample consisted of PBMCs. This sequence was found in a woman aged 40 to 50 in good health and CMV-seronegative. The gene calls are TRBV19 and TRBJ1-3, with 7 bases aligning to TRBD1. Here the CDR3 DNA reads TGTGCCAGTAGTATAGACCGGGACAGCTCTGGAAACACCATATATTTT. Its protein is CASSIDRDSSGNTIYF.